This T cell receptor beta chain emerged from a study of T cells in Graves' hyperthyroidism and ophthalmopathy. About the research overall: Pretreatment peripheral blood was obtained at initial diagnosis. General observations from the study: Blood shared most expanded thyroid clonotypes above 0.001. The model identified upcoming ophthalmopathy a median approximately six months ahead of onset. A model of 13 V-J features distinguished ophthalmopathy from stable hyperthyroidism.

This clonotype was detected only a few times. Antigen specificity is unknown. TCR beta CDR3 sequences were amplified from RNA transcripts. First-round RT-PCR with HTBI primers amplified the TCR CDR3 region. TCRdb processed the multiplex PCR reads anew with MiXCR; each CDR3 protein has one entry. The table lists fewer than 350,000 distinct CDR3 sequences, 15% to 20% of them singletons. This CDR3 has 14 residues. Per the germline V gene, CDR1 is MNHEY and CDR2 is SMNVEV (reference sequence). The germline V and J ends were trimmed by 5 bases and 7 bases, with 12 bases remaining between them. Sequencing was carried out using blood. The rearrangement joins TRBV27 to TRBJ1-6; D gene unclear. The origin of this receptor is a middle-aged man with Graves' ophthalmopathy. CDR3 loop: CASSPTPDNSPLHF. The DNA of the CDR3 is TGTGCCAGCAGTCCAACACCGGACAATTCACCCCTCCACTTT.